The sequence of this T cell receptor beta chain was determined in a study of cytomegalovirus exposure and HLA in healthy donors. Study conclusions and caveats: Fewer than 20,000 TCR beta sequences were associated with HLA alleles at 0.05 false discovery rate in a later analysis. Researchers reported in a later analysis that common viral pathogens appeared linked to several top clusters.

CDR3 length equals 16 residues. Germline V gene data show CDR1 as SGHVS and CDR2 as FQNEAQ. With 4 bases removed from V and 7 bases from J, the gap between germline ends came to 20 bases. A word on this clone: Its target is unknown.

PCR used 60 Vbeta primers and 13 Jbeta primers. Using immunoSEQ multiplex PCR, the repertoire was profiled, and TCRdb retains in-frame clones only, with some absent. The sample lists roughly 60,000 clones; 70% were seen once. The sequenced sample consisted of PBMCs. The chain joins TRBV7-8 to TRBJ1-5; no firm D call. This clonotype was obtained from a woman aged 60 to 75 in good health and CMV-seropositive. CDR3 DNA: TGTGCCAGCAGCTCCCAACCCTCGGGGATCAGCCAGCCCCAGCATTTT. Translation: CASSSQPSGISQPQHF.